The 30 T cell receptor beta chains presented below share a single source sample, sequenced in a study of T cell responses to AZD1222 COVID-19 vaccine. Assay used: immunoSEQ multiplex PCR; TCRdb lists only in-frame clones, some missing. The table lists 150,000 to 200,000 clones, about 90% of them singletons. The sequencing here drew on peripheral blood, taken on day 0 of AZD1222 vaccination. The receptors come from an adult in good health.

This sequence joins TRBV6-5 and TRBJ1-1; the D gene is possibly TRBD1 (6 bases). Trimming pared 6 bases from V and 4 bases from J, leaving 12 bases between. This CDR3 is 13 amino acids long. Per germline, CDR1 MNHEY and CDR2 SVGAGI. The CDR3 DNA reads as TGTGCCAGCAGAAAACAGGGTAGCACTGAAGCTTTCTTT. Amino acid sequence: CASRKQGSTEAFF.

V and J are TRBV6-5 and TRBJ1-1; TRBD1 aligns across 7 bases. This CDR3 is built from 14 residues. Trimming at V came to 8 bases and at J to 6 bases, leaving 12 bases not matched to a gene. Germline CDR1 MNHEY, CDR2 SVGAGI. The CDR3 region is CASPLSPGGSEAFF. Written as DNA, the CDR3 is TGTGCCAGCCCTTTGTCCCCAGGGGGGTCTGAAGCTTTCTTT.

This clone came up once. In nucleotides, the CDR3 is TGTGCCAGCAGCCATCGGGGGGACCCCGAAAGTCGGATTGAAAAACTGTTTTTT. It translates to CASSHRGDPESRIEKLFF. The V call is TRBV13, the J call TRBJ1-4, with D possibly TRBD1 on 5 matching bases. The CDR3 runs 18 residues. V lost 5 bases to trimming and J lost 7 bases, with 26 bases between them. Germline V gives CDR1 PRHDT, CDR2 FYEKMQ (reference sequence).

The chain joins TRBV11-2 to TRBJ1-5; unclear D gene. Trimming cost V 1 base and J 10 bases, with 11 bases left between them. Germline-derived CDR1 and CDR2 are SGHAT and FQNNGV. CDR3 length: 13 residues. The CDR3 nucleotides are TGTGCCAGCAGCTTAGGGCCCCTTAGTCCCCAGCATTTT. It is translated as CASSLGPLSPQHF.

This clone appeared once. The V and J genes are TRBV5-4 and TRBJ2-7; 7 bases map to TRBD1. The length of the CDR3 is 14 residues. V shed 4 bases and J 0 bases; nucleotides not matched to a gene: 4. Looked up from germline, CDR1 is SGHNT and CDR2 is YYREEE (reference sequence). The CDR3 loop reads CASSPRDSSYEQYF. In nucleotides, the CDR3 is TGTGCCAGCAGCCCCAGGGACAGCTCCTACGAGCAGTACTTC.

The chain uses TRBV5-4 and TRBJ1-1; TRBD1 matches 11 bases. Germline CDR1 SGHNT, CDR2 YYREEE (reference sequence). The length of the CDR3 is 15 residues. The J segment lost 5 bases and the V segment lost 4 bases, leaving 7 bases of the junction unmatched. DNA of the CDR3: TGTGCCAGCAGCCCGCGGACAGGGGGCAAGACTGAAGCTTTCTTT. Protein: CASSPRTGGKTEAFF.

This clone has only a few counts. J is TRBJ2-5 and V is TRBV2; TRBD2 matches 12 bases. This CDR3 is built from 18 residues. Germline CDR1 is SNHLY and CDR2 is FYNNEI. V was clipped by 6 bases and J by 1 base; unmatched bases: 12. As DNA, the CDR3 is TGTGCCAGCAGCCAACCACTTATGACTAGCGGGGGCCAAGAGACCCAGTACTTC. Translated, it gives CASSQPLMTSGGQETQYF.

The chain links TRBV6-5 to TRBJ2-7, with D uncertain. V lost 0 bases, J lost 6 bases, and 9 bases lay in between. The CDR3 loop spans 13 amino acids. Germline V lookup: CDR1 MNHEY, CDR2 SVGAGI. The CDR3 DNA is TGTGCCAGCAGTTACTCGGCCCGACGCGAGCAGTACTTC. It specifies CASSYSARREQYF.

This clone was seen only once. The rearrangement links TRBV19 to TRBJ2-7; D gene uncertain. The CDR3 sequence is 13 residues long. V shed 5 bases and J shed 2 bases, with 10 bases lying between them. Per germline, CDR1 LNHDA and CDR2 SQIVND (reference sequence). The CDR3 DNA follows: TGTGCCAGTAGTCCTACACGGGCCTACGAGCAGTACTTC. It codes for CASSPTRAYEQYF.

The chain combines TRBV30 with TRBJ1-4, with D hard to call. The V gene's germline CDR1 is GTSNPN and CDR2 SVGIG (reference sequence). Trimming took 8 bases from V and 6 from J, leaving 7 bases between them. The CDR3 is 10 amino acids. DNA of the CDR3: TGTGCCGGATCGGATGAAAAACTGTTTTTT. This codes for CAGSDEKLFF.

The chain recombines TRBV20-1 with TRBJ2-1, with a possible D match to TRBD2 (6 bases). CDR3 size: 16 residues. V gave up 3 bases and J gave up 2 bases, with 17 bases separating them. Germline lookup yields CDR1 DFQATT and CDR2 SNEGSKA (reference sequence). The CDR3 here is CSASSLGLQTYNEQFF. The CDR3 DNA reads TGCAGTGCTAGTTCTTTGGGACTCCAGACCTACAATGAGCAGTTCTTC.

The chain uses TRBV30 and TRBJ1-6, with 12 bases identical to TRBD1. CDR3 length equals 18 residues. Trimming cost V 2 bases and J 6 bases; bases outside gene matches: 11. Germline-derived CDR1 and CDR2 are GTSNPN and SVGIG (reference sequence). The CDR3: CAWSLHPGQGAGNSPLHF. The DNA for the CDR3 is TGTGCCTGGAGTCTCCACCCGGGACAGGGGGCCGGTAATTCACCCCTCCACTTT.

The J gene is TRBJ2-5, the V gene TRBV3-1 (or the pseudogene TRBV3-2); possible D gene TRBD2, 6 bases. V lost 6 bases and J 2 bases, leaving 13 bases between the germline ends. Germline V gives CDR1 LGHDT, CDR2 YNNKEL (reference sequence). CDR3 length equals 14 residues. In nucleotides, the CDR3 is TGTGCCAGCAGACCCTGGGGGGAGCAAGAGACCCAGTACTTC. The encoded protein is CASRPWGEQETQYF.

The table lists this clone with a few counts. The sample holds other DNA sequences that translate to the same CDR3. The V gene is TRBV11-1, the J gene TRBJ1-3; perhaps TRBD1 as D (5 bases). The CDR3 consists of 14 residues. The germline CDR1 and CDR2 sequences are SGHAT and FQDESV (reference sequence). The ends were cut back, 4 bases at V and 4 bases at J, with 11 bases in the middle. For the CDR3, the DNA is TGTGCCAGCAGCTCGACCGGGACGGGAAACACCATATATTTT. It codes for CASSSTGTGNTIYF. Supplemented by reference TRBV11-1 and TRBJ1-3, the full variable domain reads EAEVAQSPRYKITEKSQAVAFWCDPISGHATLYWYRQILGQGPELLVQFQDESVVDDSQLPKDRFSAERLKGVDSTLKIQPAELGDSAMYLCASSSTGTGNTIYFGEGSWLTVV.

This sequence joins TRBV2 and TRBJ1-6; the D is unclear. Germline CDR1 reads SNHLY; CDR2 reads FYNNEI. The length of the CDR3 is 12 residues. Between the trimmed V and J ends, which lost 1 base and 9 bases, there was a span of 4 bases. The CDR3 sequence: CASSEGLSPLHF. The CDR3 DNA reads TGTGCCAGCAGTGAAGGGCTTTCACCCCTCCACTTT. Using reference TRBV2 and TRBJ1-6 for the parts outside the CDR3, the full variable domain is EPEVTQTPSHQVTQMGQEVILRCVPISNHLYFYWYRQILGQKVEFLVSFYNNEISEKSEIFDDQFSVERPDGSNFTLKIRSTKLEDSAMYFCASSEGLSPLHFGNGTRLTVT.

The genes are TRBV2 and TRBJ2-3; TRBD2 is a possible D gene (5 bases). V lost 6 bases to trimming and J lost 0 bases, with 10 bases between them. CDR3 length: 14 residues. Germline CDR1 reads SNHLY; CDR2 reads FYNNEI. This chain's CDR3 is CASRSERSTDTQYF. The DNA of the CDR3 is TGTGCCAGCAGATCGGAGCGGAGCACAGATACGCAGTATTTT.

The chain links TRBV11-3 to TRBJ2-1; 9 bases map to TRBD1. The CDR3 has 12 amino acids. Germline-derived CDR1 and CDR2 are SGHNT and YENEEA. V lost 4 bases and J lost 15; bases outside the gene matches: 7. The CDR3 region is CASSWGQGGLFF. The CDR3 DNA is TGTGCCAGCAGCTGGGGACAGGGAGGTCTGTTCTTC.

This clone was detected once. V and J are TRBV28 and TRBJ2-2; 8 nucleotides agree with TRBD2. Germline assignment: CDR1 MDHEN and CDR2 SYDVKM. V was clipped by 6 bases and J by 4 bases; unmatched bases: 1. This CDR3 is 13 amino acids long. The CDR3 sequence is CASSRGGTGELFF. The CDR3 region has the DNA TGTGCCAGCAGCCGGGGGGGCACCGGGGAGCTGTTTTTT.

This clone was detected once. J is TRBJ2-2 and V is TRBV5-1; 9 positions agree with TRBD1. The CDR3 spans 16 residues. Trimming at V came to 4 bases and at J to 4 bases, leaving 8 bases not matched to a gene. The germline CDR1 and CDR2 sequences are SGHRS and YFSETQ. CDR3 amino acids: CASSLQTGGSTGELFF. DNA for the CDR3: TGCGCCAGCAGCCTGCAGACAGGGGGGAGCACCGGGGAGCTGTTTTTT.

The chain combines TRBV13 with TRBJ1-1; D ambiguous. This CDR3 contains 14 residues. Germline V CDR1 and CDR2: PRHDT, FYEKMQ (reference sequence). V was pared by 5 bases and J by 2 bases, with 12 bases between. CDR3 DNA sequence: TGTGCCAGCAGCCGCCGGGCAACCAACACTGAAGCTTTCTTT. Its protein product is CASSRRATNTEAFF.

The V and J genes are TRBV7-6 and TRBJ2-5; D is unresolved. The ends were cut back, 0 bases at V and 3 bases at J, with 11 bases in the middle. The germline V gene encodes CDR1 SGHVS and CDR2 FNYEAQ. This CDR3 spans 15 amino acids. The CDR3 region is CASSLAAASKETQYF. CDR3 DNA: TGTGCCAGCAGCTTAGCGGCAGCCTCCAAAGAGACCCAGTACTTC.

The chain links TRBV7-2 to TRBJ2-5, with TRBD2 matching 13 bases. From germline, CDR1 is SGHTA and CDR2 FQGNSA. CDR3 size: 16 residues. Trimming took 4 bases from V and 2 from J; bases not matched to a gene: 4. DNA of the CDR3: TGTGCCAGCAGCTCAACTAGCGGGGGGGGTCAAGAGACCCAGTACTTC. Encoded protein: CASSSTSGGGQETQYF.

CDR3 in amino acids: CASKQEETQYF. The CDR3 DNA reads as TGTGCCAGCAAGCAGGAAGAGACCCAGTACTTC. The chain couples TRBV2 to TRBJ2-5; D remains ambiguous. The CDR3 sequence is 11 residues long. Per the germline V gene, CDR1 is SNHLY and CDR2 is FYNNEI. The V and J ends lost 7 bases and 3 bases respectively, with 6 bases between them.

This rearrangement joins TRBV14 to TRBJ1-5; D is uncertain. The CDR3 loop spans 13 amino acids. Per germline, CDR1 SGHDN and CDR2 FVKESK. V dropped 0 bases and J dropped 5 bases, with 5 bases sitting between them. CDR3 DNA sequence: TGTGCCAGCAGCCAAGATAGAGATCAGCCCCAGCATTTT. It codes for CASSQDRDQPQHF.

The rearrangement joins TRBV5-5 to TRBJ1-1; D not resolved. The ends were cut back, 1 base at V and 4 bases at J, with 8 bases in the middle. The CDR3 covers 13 residues. In germline, CDR1 is SGHKS, CDR2 YYEKEE (reference sequence). The CDR3 is CASSLIGPTEAFF. DNA of the CDR3: TGTGCCAGCAGCTTGATAGGGCCCACTGAAGCTTTCTTT.

The chain is built from TRBV25-1 and TRBJ2-5; 7 bases match TRBD2. Germline CDR1 and CDR2: MGHDK and SYGVNS. V was pared by 3 bases and J by 4 bases, with 17 bases of the junction left unmatched. CDR3 size: 18 residues. The CDR3 DNA follows: TGTGCCAGCAGTGATCACCACTTTACGACTCAGCGGGGAGAGACCCAGTACTTC. This encodes CASSDHHFTTQRGETQYF. The variable domain in full, completed from reference TRBV25-1 and TRBJ2-5, reads EADIYQTPRYLVIGTGKKITLECSQTMGHDKMYWYQQDPGMELHLIHYSYGVNSTEKGDLSSESTVSRIRTEHFPLTLESARPSHTSQYLCASSDHHFTTQRGETQYFGPGTRLLVL.

The chain uses TRBV7-9 and TRBJ2-7; TRBD2 aligns across 7 bases. Germline assignment: CDR1 SEHNR and CDR2 FQNEAQ (reference sequence). The V and J ends lost 5 bases and 6 bases, in that order; junction bases with no gene match: 1. CDR3 length: 11 amino acids. This CDR3 is CASSGRGEQYF. The CDR3 DNA sequence: TGTGCCAGCAGCGGGAGGGGCGAGCAGTACTTC.

The V call is TRBV5-1, the J call TRBJ1-1; tentative D call: TRBD1 (5 bases). This CDR3 spans 14 amino acids. Germline values: CDR1 SGHRS, CDR2 YFSETQ. Trimming removed 0 bases at V and 6 bases at J, with 12 bases between. The CDR3 nucleotides read TGCGCCAGCAGCTTGGAGGGGCGAGGGGCTGAAGCTTTCTTT. Its translation: CASSLEGRGAEAFF.

This clone was seen repeatedly, ten times or more. This sample includes further DNA sequences coding for the same CDR3. The rearrangement uses TRBV28 and TRBJ2-2; possible D gene TRBD1, 5 bases. This CDR3 region has 14 residues. V was shortened by 8 bases and J by 0 bases, with 10 bases between the two germline ends. The germline V gene has CDR1 MDHEN and CDR2 SYDVKM. CDR3 nucleotide sequence: TGTGCCAGCCGCCCAGGGCCGAACACCGGGGAGCTGTTTTTT. Translation gives CASRPGPNTGELFF.

V usage is TRBV7-9 and J usage is TRBJ1-1; D unresolved. V was trimmed by 5 bases and J by 7 bases, leaving 11 bases between them. The CDR3 runs 12 residues. In germline, CDR1 is SEHNR, CDR2 FQNEAQ (reference sequence). CDR3 region: CASSGYLIEAFF. In DNA, the CDR3 is TGTGCCAGCAGCGGATACCTGATTGAAGCTTTCTTT.